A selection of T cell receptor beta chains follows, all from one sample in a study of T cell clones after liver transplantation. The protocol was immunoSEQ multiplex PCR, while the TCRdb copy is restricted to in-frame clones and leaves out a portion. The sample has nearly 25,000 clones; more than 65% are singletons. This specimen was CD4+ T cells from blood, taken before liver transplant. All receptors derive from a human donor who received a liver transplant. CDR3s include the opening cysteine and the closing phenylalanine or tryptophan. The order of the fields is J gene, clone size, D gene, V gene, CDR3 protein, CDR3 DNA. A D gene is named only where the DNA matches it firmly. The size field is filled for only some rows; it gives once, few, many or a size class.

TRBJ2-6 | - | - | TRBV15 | CATSRDLVAGTLAGANVLTF | TGTGCCACCAGCAGAGATCTGGTGGCAGGGACCTTAGCTGGGGCCAACGTCCTGACTTTC
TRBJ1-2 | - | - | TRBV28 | CASSSGRGADYGYTF | TGTGCCAGCAGTAGTGGGAGGGGCGCCGACTATGGCTACACCTTC
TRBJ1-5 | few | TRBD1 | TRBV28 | CASTGPAGGFQPQHF | TGTGCCAGCACCGGGCCCGCAGGGGGCTTTCAGCCCCAGCATTTT
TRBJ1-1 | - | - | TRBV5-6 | CASSQGQNTEAFF | TGTGCCAGCAGCCAGGGACAGAACACTGAAGCTTTCTTT
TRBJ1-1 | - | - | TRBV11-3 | CASSLDGRDGNTEAFF | TGTGCCAGCAGCTTAGACGGGCGTGACGGGAACACTGAAGCTTTCTTT
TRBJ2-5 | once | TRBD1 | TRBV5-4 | CASSLQGLSALQETQYF | TGTGCCAGCAGCTTACAGGGGCTCTCAGCTTTACAAGAGACCCAGTACTTC
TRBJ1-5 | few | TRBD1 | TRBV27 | CASSSSTGVGNQPQHF | TGTGCCAGCAGTTCATCGACAGGGGTGGGGAATCAGCCCCAGCATTTT
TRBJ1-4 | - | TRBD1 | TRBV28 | CASRPSGTGYEKLFF | TGTGCCAGCAGGCCCTCCGGGACAGGGTATGAAAAACTGTTTTTT
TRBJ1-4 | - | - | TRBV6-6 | CASSTAQPGHEKLFF | TGTGCCAGCAGTACAGCTCAACCGGGGCACGAAAAACTGTTTTTT
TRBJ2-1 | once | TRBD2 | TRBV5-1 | CASSLAPLGGSNEQFF | TGCGCCAGCAGCTTGGCCCCCTTGGGCGGGAGCAATGAGCAGTTCTTC
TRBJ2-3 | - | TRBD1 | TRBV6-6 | CASSRQGADTQYF | TGTGCCAGCAGCAGACAGGGGGCAGATACGCAGTATTTT
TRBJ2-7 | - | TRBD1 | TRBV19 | CASSDKQGAHEQYF | TGTGCCAGTAGCGATAAACAGGGGGCCCACGAGCAGTACTTC
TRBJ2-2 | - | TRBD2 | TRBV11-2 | CASSLGRAGDAGELFF | TGTGCCAGCAGCTTAGGGAGAGCGGGAGACGCCGGGGAGCTGTTTTTT
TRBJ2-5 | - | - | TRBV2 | CASSEGSSQTQYF | TGTGCCAGCAGTGAAGGAAGTTCACAGACCCAGTACTTC
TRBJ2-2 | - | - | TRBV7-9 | CASSLRSMGTGELFF | TGTGCCAGCAGCTTACGGAGCATGGGCACCGGGGAGCTGTTTTTT
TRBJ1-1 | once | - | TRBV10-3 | CAISESYLNTEAFF | TGTGCCATCAGTGAGTCATATCTGAACACTGAAGCTTTCTTT
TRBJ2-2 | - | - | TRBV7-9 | CASSSRGDTGELFF | TGTGCCAGCAGCTCGCGAGGGGACACCGGGGAGCTGTTTTTT
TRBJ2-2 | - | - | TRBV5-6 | CASSFLSQTGELFF | TGTGCCAGCAGCTTTTTAAGCCAGACCGGGGAGCTGTTTTTT
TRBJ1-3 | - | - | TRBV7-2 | CASSPAKGLPGNTIYF | TGTGCCAGCAGCCCCGCTAAGGGTTTACCTGGAAACACCATATATTTT
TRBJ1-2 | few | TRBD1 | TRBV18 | CASSERGQDVSGYTF | TGTGCCAGCTCGGAGCGGGGACAGGACGTAAGTGGCTACACCTTC
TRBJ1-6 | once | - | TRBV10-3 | CAIRGSGRSSPLHF | TGTGCCATCAGGGGTTCCGGGAGAAGTTCACCCCTCCACTTT
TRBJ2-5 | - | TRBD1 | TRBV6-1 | CASSVTGSQETQYF | TGTGCCAGCAGTGTGACAGGGTCCCAAGAGACCCAGTACTTC
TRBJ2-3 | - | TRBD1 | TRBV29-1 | CSARQGPHTQYF | TGCAGCGCCCGACAGGGTCCCCATACGCAGTATTTT
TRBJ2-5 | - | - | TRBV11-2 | CASSLARVGETQYF | TGTGCCAGCAGCTTAGCACGGGTCGGGGAGACCCAGTACTTC
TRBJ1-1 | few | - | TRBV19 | CASSISGKMNTEAFF | TGTGCCAGTAGTATTAGCGGCAAGATGAACACTGAAGCTTTCTTT
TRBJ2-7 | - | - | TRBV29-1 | CSVGYGPREQYF | TGCAGCGTTGGGTACGGACCAAGGGAGCAGTACTTC
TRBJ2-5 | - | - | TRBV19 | CASKSYRGTETQYF | TGTGCCAGCAAATCCTACAGAGGTACAGAGACCCAGTACTTC
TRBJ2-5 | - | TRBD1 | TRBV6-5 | CASSYGVQATGETQYF | TGTGCCAGCAGTTACGGCGTGCAGGCGACAGGGGAGACCCAGTACTTC
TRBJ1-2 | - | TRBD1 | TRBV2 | CASSEGRGRDGYTF | TGTGCCAGCAGTGAGGGCAGGGGGCGGGATGGCTACACCTTC
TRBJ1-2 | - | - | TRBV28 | CASSLNQGIYRGYTF | TGTGCCAGCAGTTTAAACCAGGGAATCTATCGGGGCTACACCTTC
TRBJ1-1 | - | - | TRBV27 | CASSSGTAPNTEAFF | TGTGCCAGCAGTTCCGGGACCGCGCCGAACACTGAAGCTTTCTTT